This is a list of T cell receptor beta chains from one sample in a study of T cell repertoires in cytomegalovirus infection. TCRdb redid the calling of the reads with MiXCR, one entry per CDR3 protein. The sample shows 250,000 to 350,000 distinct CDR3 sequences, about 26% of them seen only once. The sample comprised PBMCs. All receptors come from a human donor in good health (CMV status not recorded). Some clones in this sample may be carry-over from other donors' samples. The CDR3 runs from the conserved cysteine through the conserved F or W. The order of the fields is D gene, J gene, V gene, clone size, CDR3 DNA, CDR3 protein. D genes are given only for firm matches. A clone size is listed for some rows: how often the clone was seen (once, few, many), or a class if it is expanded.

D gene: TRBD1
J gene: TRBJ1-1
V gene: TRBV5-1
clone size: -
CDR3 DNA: TGCGCCAGCAGCGGAACGGGACAGGGATCGGTGAACACTGAAGCTTTCTTT
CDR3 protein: CASSGTGQGSVNTEAFF

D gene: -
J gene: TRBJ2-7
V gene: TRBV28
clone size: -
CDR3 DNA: TGTGCCAGCAGTTTATCCGGACCCCGCGAGCAGTACTTC
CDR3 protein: CASSLSGPREQYF

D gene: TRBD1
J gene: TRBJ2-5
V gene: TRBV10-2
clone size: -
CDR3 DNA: TGCGCCAGCACTATTCGGGACAGGCAAGAGACCCAGTACTTC
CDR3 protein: CASTIRDRQETQYF

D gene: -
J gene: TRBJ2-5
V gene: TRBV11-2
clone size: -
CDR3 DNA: TGTGCCAGCAGGAGACTTGGGACCGAGACCCAGTACTTC
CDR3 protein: CASRRLGTETQYF

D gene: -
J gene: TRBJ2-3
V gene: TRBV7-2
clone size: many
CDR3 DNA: TGTGCCAGCAGCTTGCCAAATGGATATACGCAGTATTTT
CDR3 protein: CASSLPNGYTQYF

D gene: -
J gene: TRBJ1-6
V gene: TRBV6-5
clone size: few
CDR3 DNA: TGTGCCACCCTAAAGGCCCTCCACTTT
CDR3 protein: CATLKALHF

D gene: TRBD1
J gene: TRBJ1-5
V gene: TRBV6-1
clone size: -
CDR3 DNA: TGTGCCAGCAGTGAAGCGCTCAGGGGGCCCGGTCAGCCCCAGCATTTT
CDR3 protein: CASSEALRGPGQPQHF

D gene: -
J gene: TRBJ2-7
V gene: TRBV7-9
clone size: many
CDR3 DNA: TGTGCCAGCAGCTTAATGTACGAGCAGTACTTC
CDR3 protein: CASSLMYEQYF

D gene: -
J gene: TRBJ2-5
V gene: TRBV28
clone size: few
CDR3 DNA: TGTGCCAGCAGTTTGACAGGGAGGGGCCAAGAGACCCAGTACTTC
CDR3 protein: CASSLTGRGQETQYF

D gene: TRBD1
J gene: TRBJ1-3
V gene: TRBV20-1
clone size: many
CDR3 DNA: TGCAGTGCGCTCAGGGGACAGGGAAACACCATATATTTT
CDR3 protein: CSALRGQGNTIYF

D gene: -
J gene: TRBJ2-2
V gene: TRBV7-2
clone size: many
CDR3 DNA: TGTGCCAGCAGTGTCATAAGGTCGTCCGGGGAGCTGTTTTTT
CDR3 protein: CASSVIRSSGELFF

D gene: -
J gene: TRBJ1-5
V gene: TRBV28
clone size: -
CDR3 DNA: TGTGCCAGCATGACAGCCTTTGATCCCCAGCATTTT
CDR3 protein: CASMTAFDPQHF

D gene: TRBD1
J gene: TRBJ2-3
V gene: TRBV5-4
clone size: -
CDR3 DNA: TGTGCCAGCAGCGAGGACAGGGTCCAGTATTTT
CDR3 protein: CASSEDRVQYF

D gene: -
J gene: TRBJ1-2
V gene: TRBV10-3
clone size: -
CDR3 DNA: TGTGCCATCAGTGAGTCGTCGGCAGACTATGGCTACACCTTC
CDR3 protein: CAISESSADYGYTF

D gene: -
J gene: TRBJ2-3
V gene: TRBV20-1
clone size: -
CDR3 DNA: TGCAGTGCTACCCGACTAGGGCGGACCACAGATACGCAGTATTTT
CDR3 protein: CSATRLGRTTDTQYF

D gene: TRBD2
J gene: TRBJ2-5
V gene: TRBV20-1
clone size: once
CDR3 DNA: TGCAGTGCATCTCACCTAGCGGGAGTATCGGAGACCCAGTACTTC
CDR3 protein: CSASHLAGVSETQYF

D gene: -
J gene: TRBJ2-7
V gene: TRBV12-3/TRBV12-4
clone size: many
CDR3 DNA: TGTGCCAGCAGTTTGTCCACCGGGACTCGAAAAGGGCAGTACTTC
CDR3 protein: CASSLSTGTRKGQYF

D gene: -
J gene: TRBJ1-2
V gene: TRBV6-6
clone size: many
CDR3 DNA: TGTGCCAGCAGCCCCACAGCGGGGGGCAGGGTGTATGGCTACACCTTC
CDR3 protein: CASSPTAGGRVYGYTF

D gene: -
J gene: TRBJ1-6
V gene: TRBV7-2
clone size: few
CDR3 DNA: TGTGCCAGCAGTCTTAGGTCCGGGACCGGTATCGACTCCTATAATTCACCCCTCCACTTT
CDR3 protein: CASSLRSGTGIDSYNSPLHF

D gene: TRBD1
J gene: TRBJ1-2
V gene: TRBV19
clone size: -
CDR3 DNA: TGTGCCAGCAGCCGACAACAGGGGGCGGGGGGCTACACCTTC
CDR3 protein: CASSRQQGAGGYTF

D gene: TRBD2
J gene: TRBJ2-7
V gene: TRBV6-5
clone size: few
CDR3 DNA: TGTGCCAGCAGTTTCCTCCGGACTAGCGGGTACGAGCAGTACTTC
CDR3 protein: CASSFLRTSGYEQYF

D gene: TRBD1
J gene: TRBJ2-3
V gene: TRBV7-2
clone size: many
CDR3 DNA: TGTGCCAGCAGTTGGGACAGGTACACAGATACGCAGTATTTT
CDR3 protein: CASSWDRYTDTQYF

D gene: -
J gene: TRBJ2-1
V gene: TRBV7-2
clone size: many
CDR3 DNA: TGTGCCAGCAGCTCAGACAATTACAATGAGCAGTTCTTC
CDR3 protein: CASSSDNYNEQFF

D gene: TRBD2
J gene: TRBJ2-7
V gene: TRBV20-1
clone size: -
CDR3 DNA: TGCAGTGCACGGACTAGCGGGGGGACCTACGAGCAGTACTTC
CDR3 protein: CSARTSGGTYEQYF

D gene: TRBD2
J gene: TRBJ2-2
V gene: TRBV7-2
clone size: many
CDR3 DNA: TGTGCCAGCAGCCAAGGTCTAGCGGAAGGCGGGGAGCTGTTTTTT
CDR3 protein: CASSQGLAEGGELFF

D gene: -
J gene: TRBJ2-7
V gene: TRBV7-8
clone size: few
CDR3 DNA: TGTGCCAGCAGCTTCCAGCTAGCGGGACAGGGGGAGCAGTACTTC
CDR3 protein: CASSFQLAGQGEQYF

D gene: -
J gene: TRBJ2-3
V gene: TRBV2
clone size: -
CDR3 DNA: TGTGCCAGCAGCCAATATGTTAGCACAGATACGCAGTATTTT
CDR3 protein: CASSQYVSTDTQYF

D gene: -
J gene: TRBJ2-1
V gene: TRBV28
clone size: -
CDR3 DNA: TGTGCCAGCAGGGGAGCCCGCTCCTACAATGAGCAGTTCTTC
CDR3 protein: CASRGARSYNEQFF

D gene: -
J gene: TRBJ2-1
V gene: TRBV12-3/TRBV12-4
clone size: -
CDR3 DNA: TGTGCCAGCGCCTCCCCCGGCAAAAACAATGAGCAGTTCTTC
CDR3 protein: CASASPGKNNEQFF

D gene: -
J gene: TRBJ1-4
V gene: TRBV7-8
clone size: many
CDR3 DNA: TGTGCCAGCAGGCGTCGCTTTGCAACTAATGAAAAACTGTTTTTT
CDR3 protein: CASRRRFATNEKLFF

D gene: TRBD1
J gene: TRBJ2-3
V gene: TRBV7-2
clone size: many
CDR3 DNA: TGTGCCAGCAGCCAGGGGGGCACAGATACGCAGTATTTT
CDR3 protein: CASSQGGTDTQYF

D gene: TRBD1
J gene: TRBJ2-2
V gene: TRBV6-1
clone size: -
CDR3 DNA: TGTGCCAGCGAAACCGGGACAGGGTGGACCGGGGAGCTGTTTTTT
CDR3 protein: CASETGTGWTGELFF

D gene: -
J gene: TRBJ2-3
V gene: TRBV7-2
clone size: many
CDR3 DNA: TGTGCCACCCGTAGGACTAACACAGATACGCAGTATTTT
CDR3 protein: CATRRTNTDTQYF

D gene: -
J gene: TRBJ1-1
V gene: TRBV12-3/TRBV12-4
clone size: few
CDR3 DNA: TGTGCCAGCAGTTTGGAGCCACGAGAGAGGGCTGAAGCTTTCTTT
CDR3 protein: CASSLEPRERAEAFF

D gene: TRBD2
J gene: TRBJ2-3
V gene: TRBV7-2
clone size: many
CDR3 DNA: TGTGCCACCGGCTTTAGCGGGAGCCGCTATACGCAGTATTTT
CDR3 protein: CATGFSGSRYTQYF

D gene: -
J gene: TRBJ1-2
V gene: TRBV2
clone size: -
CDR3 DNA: TGTGCCAGCAGCGCCAATTCCCCACCCTCGAACTATGGCTACACCTTC
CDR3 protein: CASSANSPPSNYGYTF

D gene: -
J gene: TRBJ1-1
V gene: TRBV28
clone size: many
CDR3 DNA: TGTGCCAGCAGCTTATCAGTGAACACTGAAGCTTTCTTT
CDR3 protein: CASSLSVNTEAFF

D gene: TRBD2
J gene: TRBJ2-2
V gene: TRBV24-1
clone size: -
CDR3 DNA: TGTGCCACCAGTGATTCGACTAGCGGGGGTCTTACCGGGGAGCTGTTTTTT
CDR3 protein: CATSDSTSGGLTGELFF

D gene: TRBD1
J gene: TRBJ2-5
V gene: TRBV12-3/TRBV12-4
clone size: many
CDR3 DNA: TGTGCCAGCAGTCGCCGGACAGGCCCGATGGAGACCCAGTACTTC
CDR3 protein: CASSRRTGPMETQYF

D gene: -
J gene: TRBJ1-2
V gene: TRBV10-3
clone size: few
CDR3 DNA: TGTGCCATCAGTGAGTCGACGGCCCATCAAGGCTACACCTTC
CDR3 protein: CAISESTAHQGYTF

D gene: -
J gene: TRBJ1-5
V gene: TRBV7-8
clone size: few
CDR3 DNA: TGTGCCAGCAGCCCACAGGGAATGAGCAATCAGCCCCAGCATTTT
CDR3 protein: CASSPQGMSNQPQHF